What follows are 24 T cell receptor beta chains derived from one specimen sequenced in a study of regulatory T cells in long-lasting Graves disease. Through Arm-PCR of CDR3 regions and iRepertoire HTBI primers, TCR beta libraries were built. TCRdb independently ran MiXCR on the multiplex PCR reads; one entry per CDR3 protein. This sample has hundreds of thousands of distinct CDR3 sequences; more than 20% occur once, and the top ten carry 7% to 10%. The time point here: persistent/refractory GD, antithyroid drugs over 5 years with positive TRAb. Scientists built the TCR library using RNA that was extracted from PBMCs. This specimen consisted of peripheral blood mononuclear cells (PBMCs), obtained when the disease was refractory, from a patient treated with antithyroid drugs. The receptors were sampled from a female donor with Graves disease.

This clonotype was observed a few times. The chain joins TRBV6-2 or TRBV6-3 to TRBJ1-1, with a possible D match to TRBD1 (6 bases). CDR1 and CDR2 (germline): MNHEY, SVGEGT. The CDR3 consists of 14 residues. V was clipped by 7 bases and J by 1 base, with 13 bases between them. Written as DNA, the CDR3 is TGTGCCAGCAAAGAGCCGGGACAGAACACTGAAGCTTTCTTT. Its protein is CASKEPGQNTEAFF.

This chain joins TRBV4-1 and TRBJ2-2; the D gene is possibly TRBD1 (5 bases). Trimming shortened V by 1 base and J by 1 base, and 7 bases separated the two germline ends. There are 15 residues in the CDR3. From germline, CDR1 is MGHRA and CDR2 YSYEKL. CDR3 nucleotides: TGCGCCAGCAGCCAAGGGGGCAGGAACACCGGGGAGCTGTTTTTT. As protein: CASSQGGRNTGELFF.

This clonotype was recorded many times. V gene TRBV11-2 combines with J gene TRBJ1-6; D ambiguous. The V gene lost 1 base and the J gene lost 8 bases, with 12 bases spanning the gap. Germline lookup yields CDR1 SGHAT and CDR2 FQNNGV. The CDR3 is made up of 15 amino acids. CDR3 bases: TGTGCCAGCAGCTTAGCTCCGGGCCCGGATTCACCCCTCCACTTT. Residues: CASSLAPGPDSPLHF.

The chain joins TRBV3-1 to TRBJ2-7; 11 bases fit TRBD2. The CDR3 runs to 15 residues. Germline loops: CDR1 LGHDT, CDR2 YNNKEL (reference sequence). The V and J ends lost 6 bases and 5 bases, in that order; junction bases with no gene match: 9. CDR3 region: CASRKAGLAEDEQYF. The DNA of the CDR3 is TGTGCCAGCAGAAAAGCGGGACTAGCGGAAGACGAGCAGTACTTC.

Many counts were recorded for this clonotype. The chain employs TRBV12-3 or TRBV12-4 and TRBJ2-5; TRBD1 is a possible D gene (5 bases). The V and J ends lost 5 bases and 5 bases respectively, with 21 bases between them. The CDR3 contains 16 residues. This CDR3 is CASSPLRWGQDETQYF. DNA of the CDR3: TGTGCCAGCAGTCCCCTGCGGTGGGGCCAGGATGAGACCCAGTACTTC.

This clonotype was seen a few times. The gene calls are TRBV7-2 and TRBJ1-6; D is possibly TRBD1 (6 bases). The CDR3 extends over 14 amino acids. The germline gives CDR1 SGHTA, CDR2 FQGNSA. Deletions cut 6 bases from V and 9 bases from J, with 15 bases between. This CDR3 is CASSLRGSGSPLHF. The CDR3 DNA reads as TGTGCCAGCAGTCTCAGGGGCTCTGGTTCACCCCTCCACTTT.

This clonotype was observed many times. The V and J genes are TRBV12-3 or TRBV12-4 and TRBJ1-6, with D possibly TRBD1 on 5 matching bases. The length of the CDR3 is 15 residues. Between the trimmed V and J ends, which lost 4 bases and 8 bases, there was a span of 15 bases. The CDR3 DNA follows: TGTGCCAGCAGTTCAACAGGCCCCAGAGATTCACCCCTCCACTTT. Amino acid sequence: CASSSTGPRDSPLHF.

The V gene is TRBV13, the J gene TRBJ2-7; 8 bases are a match to TRBD1. This CDR3 has 11 residues. Germline trimming cut 6 bases from V and 6 bases from J; bases unmatched to any gene: 1. Germline V gene sequence: CDR1 PRHDT, CDR2 FYEKMQ (reference sequence). Written as DNA, the CDR3 is TGTGCCAGCAGGCAGGGGGCCGAGCAGTACTTC. Amino acid sequence: CASRQGAEQYF.

This sequence joins TRBV30 and TRBJ2-7, with D perhaps TRBD1 (6 bases). V shed 2 bases and J shed 7 bases, with 12 bases lying between them. CDR1 is GTSNPN and CDR2 is SVGIG in the germline V gene (reference sequence). CDR3 length equals 12 residues. Here the CDR3 DNA reads TGTGCCTGGAGTTCGACAGGTCGGGAGCAGTACTTC. Its protein product is CAWSSTGREQYF.

This clonotype was recorded many times. The rearrangement links TRBV28 to TRBJ1-2, with a tentative D call TRBD1 (6 bases). This CDR3 region has 13 residues. Germline V lookup: CDR1 MDHEN, CDR2 SYDVKM. V was trimmed by 3 bases and J by 7 bases, leaving 12 bases between them. CDR3 sequence reads: CASSFWGQSGYTF. In DNA form, the CDR3 reads TGTGCCAGCAGTTTTTGGGGGCAGAGTGGCTACACCTTC.

V usage is TRBV30 and J usage is TRBJ2-7, with TRBD1 identical over 7 bases. CDR1 and CDR2 from the germline V gene are GTSNPN and SVGIG (reference sequence). The CDR3 runs to 13 residues. The V and J ends lost 0 bases and 4 bases, in that order; junction bases with no gene match: 3. DNA for the CDR3: TGTGCCTGGAGTGTACAGGGGCTTTACGAGCAGTACTTC. It yields the protein CAWSVQGLYEQYF.

This clonotype was counted ten times or more. The V and J genes are TRBV6-1 and TRBJ1-5; TRBD1 matches 10 bases. V shed 5 bases and J 2 bases; nucleotides not matched to a gene: 6. The CDR3 contains 16 residues. Germline lookup yields CDR1 MNHNS and CDR2 SASEGT. CDR3: CASSPLTGGGNQPQHF. CDR3 nucleotide sequence: TGTGCCAGCAGTCCTCTGACAGGGGGCGGCAATCAGCCCCAGCATTTT.

Turning to this clonotype: The missing conserved phenylalanine or tryptophan at the end of this CDR3 makes a read error likely. CDR3 nucleotides: TGTGCCAGCAGTAGGACCCTATCGGGCGAGCAGTACTCC. Protein: CASSRTLSGEQYS. V usage is TRBV28 and J usage is TRBJ2-7; the D is unclear. The CDR3 runs 13 residues. The V gene's germline CDR1 is MDHEN and CDR2 SYDVKM. Trimming took off 5 bases at V and 6 bases at J, with 14 bases between the two ends.

This rearrangement joins TRBV7-2 to TRBJ1-1, with D unclear. This CDR3 is 13 amino acids long. Germline loops: CDR1 SGHTA, CDR2 FQGNSA. V gave up 2 bases and J gave up 4 bases, with 8 bases separating them. The CDR3 here is CASSLSGLTEAFF. The CDR3 nucleotides read TGTGCCAGCAGCTTAAGTGGGCTCACTGAAGCTTTCTTT.

This clonotype came up many times. The chain has TRBV27 and TRBJ1-5; possible D gene TRBD1, 6 bases. Looked up from germline, CDR1 is MNHEY and CDR2 is SMNVEV (reference sequence). This CDR3 spans 16 amino acids. V was pared by 2 bases and J by 1 base, with 12 bases between. CDR3 in DNA: TGTGCCAGCAGTTTAGTTGGGGGCATGAGCAATCAGCCCCAGCATTTT. Residues: CASSLVGGMSNQPQHF.

This clonotype was seen just once. A much larger clone lies a single base off, so this may be a read error. The rearrangement joins TRBV7-9 to TRBJ2-7; possible D gene TRBD2, 6 bases. CDR1 is SEHNR and CDR2 is FQNEAQ in the germline V gene (reference sequence). The CDR3 is 19 residues long. The CDR3, as DNA: TGTGCCAGCAGCTTAAGGCGGGCCCCGGCGGGGCAGACCTCCCACGAGCAGTACTTC. This codes for CASSLRRAPAGQTSHEQYF.

This clonotype was seen at least ten times. The chain links TRBV28 to TRBJ2-5; maybe TRBD1 (6 bases). V was shortened by 6 bases and J by 5 bases, with 10 bases between the two germline ends. Germline lookup yields CDR1 MDHEN and CDR2 SYDVKM. The CDR3 loop spans 12 amino acids. CDR3 region: CASSPQGETQYF. The CDR3 DNA sequence: TGTGCCAGCAGCCCCCAGGGGGAGACCCAGTACTTC.

This clonotype was counted only a few times. The V and J genes are TRBV27 and TRBJ2-3, with D hard to call. The germline V and J ends were trimmed by 8 bases and 8 bases, with 11 bases remaining between them. This CDR3 has 11 residues. Looked up from germline, CDR1 is MNHEY and CDR2 is SMNVEV (reference sequence). CDR3: CASLSHGTQYF. For the CDR3, the DNA is TGTGCCAGCCTTTCGCACGGTACGCAGTATTTT.

V and J are TRBV20-1 and TRBJ2-5; weak D call: TRBD1 (6 bases). Germline CDR1 DFQATT, CDR2 SNEGSKA (reference sequence). Trimming pared 5 bases from V and 1 base from J, leaving 11 bases between. CDR3 length: 13 amino acids. The CDR3 DNA follows: TGCAGTGCTCCCCCGGACAGCCAAGAGACCCAGTACTTC. Its protein is CSAPPDSQETQYF.

This clonotype was observed many times. The V call is TRBV20-1, the J call TRBJ1-1; D gene ambiguous. Germline V CDR1 and CDR2: DFQATT, SNEGSKA (reference sequence). This CDR3 is 9 amino acids long. The V and J ends lost 8 bases and 7 bases respectively, with 8 bases between them. The CDR3 reads CSNSVEAFF. For the CDR3, the DNA is TGCAGTAACAGCGTTGAAGCTTTCTTT.

The sample holds many counts of this clonotype. The chain has TRBV18 and TRBJ2-1, with no clear D. V was clipped by 2 bases and J by 7 bases, with 9 bases between them. The CDR3 has 13 residues. Germline-derived CDR1 and CDR2 are KGHSH and LQKENI. In DNA, the CDR3 is TGTGCCAGCTCACCATTTAAATGGAATGAGCAGTTCTTC. This encodes CASSPFKWNEQFF.

V gene TRBV15 combines with J gene TRBJ1-4; 9 bases align to TRBD1. Unmatched junction bases numbered 7, after V lost 3 bases and J lost 5 bases. The CDR3 covers 16 residues. The germline V gene has CDR1 LNHNV and CDR2 YYDKDF (reference sequence). Written as DNA, the CDR3 is TGTGCCACCAGCAGCCCCCGGGACAGGGACAATGAAAAACTGTTTTTT. Translated: CATSSPRDRDNEKLFF.

The rearrangement links TRBV2 to TRBJ2-5; D may be TRBD2 (5 bases). The V gene's germline CDR1 is SNHLY and CDR2 FYNNEI. Trimming removed 3 bases at V and 5 bases at J, with 22 bases between. The length of the CDR3 is 17 residues. CDR3 amino acids: CASSEGRGLLLVETQYF. DNA of the CDR3: TGTGCCAGCAGTGAGGGCCGCGGACTCCTTTTGGTTGAGACCCAGTACTTC. The variable domain in full, completed from reference TRBV2 and TRBJ2-5, reads EPEVTQTPSHQVTQMGQEVILRCVPISNHLYFYWYRQILGQKVEFLVSFYNNEISEKSEIFDDQFSVERPDGSNFTLKIRSTKLEDSAMYFCASSEGRGLLLVETQYFGPGTRLLVL.

This clonotype was detected ten times or more. The chain combines TRBV3-1 with TRBJ2-7; 11 bases fit TRBD2. Germline V lookup: CDR1 LGHDT, CDR2 YNNKEL (reference sequence). The CDR3 consists of 16 residues. J was trimmed by 5 bases and V by 0 bases; bases with no gene match: 6. The CDR3 here is CASSQDTLAGGDEQYF. CDR3 sequence (DNA): TGTGCCAGCAGCCAAGATACCCTAGCGGGAGGCGACGAGCAGTACTTC.